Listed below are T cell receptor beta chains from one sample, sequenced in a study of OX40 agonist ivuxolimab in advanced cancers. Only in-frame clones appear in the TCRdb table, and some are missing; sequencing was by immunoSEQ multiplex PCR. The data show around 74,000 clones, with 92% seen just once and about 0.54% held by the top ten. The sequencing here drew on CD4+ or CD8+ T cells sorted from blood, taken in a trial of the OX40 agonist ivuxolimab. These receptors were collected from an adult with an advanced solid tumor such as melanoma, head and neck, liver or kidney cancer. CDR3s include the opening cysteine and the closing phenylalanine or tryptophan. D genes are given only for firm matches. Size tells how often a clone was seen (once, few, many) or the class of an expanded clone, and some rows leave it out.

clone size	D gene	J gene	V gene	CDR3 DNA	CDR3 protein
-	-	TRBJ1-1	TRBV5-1	TGCGCCAGCAGCCTGACTGTGGCTATGAACACTGAAGCTTTCTTT	CASSLTVAMNTEAFF
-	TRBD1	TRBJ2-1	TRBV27	TGTGCCAGCAGTTTACGGGCCGGGACAGGGCCCAATGAGCAGTTCTTC	CASSLRAGTGPNEQFF
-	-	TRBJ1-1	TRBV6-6	TGTGCCAGCAGTTATGACAGAAGGAACACTGAAGCTTTCTTT	CASSYDRRNTEAFF
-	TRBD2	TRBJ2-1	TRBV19	TGTGCCAGTAGTTATCTGAGCGGGAGGGTTTATAATGAGCAGTTCTTC	CASSYLSGRVYNEQFF
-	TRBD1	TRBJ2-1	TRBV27	TGTGCCAGCAGTTCCCGGGACAGGGCTTGGGATGAGCAGTTCTTC	CASSSRDRAWDEQFF
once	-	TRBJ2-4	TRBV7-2	TGTGCCAGCAGCTTATTCAAAAACATTCAGTACTTC	CASSLFKNIQYF
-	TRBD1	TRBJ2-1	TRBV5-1	TGCGCCAGCAGCACGGGACAGGGGGCGCGAAGAGAGCAGTTCTTC	CASSTGQGARREQFF
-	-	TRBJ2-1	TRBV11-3	TGTGCCAGCAGGTTGCGGGACTACAATGAGCAGTTCTTC	CASRLRDYNEQFF
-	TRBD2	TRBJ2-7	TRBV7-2	TGTGCCAGCAGCCCGAGACTAGCGGGGGACACCTACGAGCAGTACTTC	CASSPRLAGDTYEQYF
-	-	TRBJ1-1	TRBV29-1	TGCAGCGTTGATGGCTGGGATACTGAAGCTTTCTTT	CSVDGWDTEAFF
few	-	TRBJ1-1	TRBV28	TGTGCCAGCAGTTTATCATTCCCGACAGTTAGAAGGAACACTGAAGCTTTCTTT	CASSLSFPTVRRNTEAFF
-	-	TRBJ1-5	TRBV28	TGTGCCAGCAGCTTGGGGGGGCTCAGCAATCAGCCCCAGCATTTT	CASSLGGLSNQPQHF
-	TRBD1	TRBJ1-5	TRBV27	TGTGCCAGCAGTTTATCGGGCAGGGACAGGCCCCAGCATTTT	CASSLSGRDRPQHF
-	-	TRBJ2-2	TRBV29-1	TGCAGCGTTTGGGTATCGGGGTGGACCGGGGAGCTGTTTTTT	CSVWVSGWTGELFF
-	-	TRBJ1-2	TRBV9	TGTGCCAGCAGCGTAGGAGGTATAGCTAACTATGGCTACACCTTC	CASSVGGIANYGYTF
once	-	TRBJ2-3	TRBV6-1	TGTGCCAGCAGTGAAGCGTCCCTCTACGGGAGCGCCGATACGCAGTATTTT	CASSEASLYGSADTQYF
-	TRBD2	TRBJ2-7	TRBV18	TGTGCCAGCTCACCAGTACTAGCGGAGACCTACGAGCAGTACTTC	CASSPVLAETYEQYF
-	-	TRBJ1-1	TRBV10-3	TGTGCCATCAGTGAGTCAGGGCGGGAACGTGAAGCTTTCTTT	CAISESGREREAFF
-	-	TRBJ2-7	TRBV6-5	TGTGCCAGCAGTTACTCGATGGGGACCTACGAGCAGTACTTC	CASSYSMGTYEQYF
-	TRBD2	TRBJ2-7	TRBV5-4	TGTGCCAGCAGTCCGGGACTAGCGGACCCCTACGAGCAGTACTTC	CASSPGLADPYEQYF
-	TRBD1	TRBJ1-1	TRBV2	TGTGCCAGCCAGTGGGGCGGACAGGGACGGGGTGAAGCTTTCTTT	CASQWGGQGRGEAFF
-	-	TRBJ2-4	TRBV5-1	TGCGCCAGCAGCGTAACCCCCGGGGGAGCCAAAAACATTCAGTACTTC	CASSVTPGGAKNIQYF
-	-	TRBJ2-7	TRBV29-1	TGCAGCGTTGATGGCAGGGACAACGAGCAGTACTTC	CSVDGRDNEQYF
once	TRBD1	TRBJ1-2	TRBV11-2	TGTGCCAGCAGCCCCGACAGGGGGAACTATGGCTACACCTTC	CASSPDRGNYGYTF
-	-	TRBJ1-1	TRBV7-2	TGTGCCAGCAGCTTCGCCGGGGGTGCTTTCTTT	CASSFAGGAFF
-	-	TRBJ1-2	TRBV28	TGTGCCAGCACCCCTCAGCGGGATTATGGCTACACCTTC	CASTPQRDYGYTF
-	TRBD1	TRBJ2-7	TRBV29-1	TGCAGCGTTGTCCCGGGACAGCTCTCCTACGAGCAGTACTTC	CSVVPGQLSYEQYF
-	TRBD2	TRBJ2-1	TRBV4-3	TGCGCCAGCAGCCAAGATCGACTAGCGGGAGGCCACCCCTACAATGAGCAGTTCTTC	CASSQDRLAGGHPYNEQFF
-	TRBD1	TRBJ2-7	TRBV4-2	TGTGCCAGCAGCCAAGATCTTAGTACCGGGACAGACTTCTCCTACGAGCAGTACTTC	CASSQDLSTGTDFSYEQYF
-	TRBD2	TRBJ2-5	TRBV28	TGTGCCAGCAGTGGGACTAGCGGCCAAGAGACCCAGTACTTC	CASSGTSGQETQYF
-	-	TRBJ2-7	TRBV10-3	TGTGCCATCAGTGAAGTACAGGGATCCTACGAGCAGTACTTC	CAISEVQGSYEQYF
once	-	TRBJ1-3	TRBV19	TGTGCCAGTAGTATCCAAGGTGGAAACACCATATATTTT	CASSIQGGNTIYF
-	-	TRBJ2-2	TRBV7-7	TGTGCTAGCAGCTTAGCAGGGAGAGCAAACACCGGGGAGCTGTTTTTT	CASSLAGRANTGELFF
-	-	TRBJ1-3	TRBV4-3	TGCGCCAGCAGCCAGATGCATGGGGGCTCTGGAAACACCATATATTTT	CASSQMHGGSGNTIYF
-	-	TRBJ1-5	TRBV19	TGTGCCAGTAGTATAGGCGGGGCGGGGGGCAATCAGCCCCAGCATTTT	CASSIGGAGGNQPQHF
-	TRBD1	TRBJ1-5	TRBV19	TGTGCCAGTAGTGCCCTACAGGGGGATAGCAATCAGCCCCAGCATTTT	CASSALQGDSNQPQHF
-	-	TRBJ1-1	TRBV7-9	TGTGCCAGCCGGGGGGGTTACACTGAAGCTTTCTTT	CASRGGYTEAFF
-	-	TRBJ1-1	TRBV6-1	TGTGCCAGCAGTACAGATACAGTGAACACTGAAGCTTTCTTT	CASSTDTVNTEAFF
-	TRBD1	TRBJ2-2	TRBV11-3	TGTGCCAGCAGCCCTGGACAGGGGGCGAGAACCGGGGAGCTGTTTTTT	CASSPGQGARTGELFF
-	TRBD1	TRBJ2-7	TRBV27	TGTGCCAGCAGTTTATCGGGGACAGAGCCCTACGAGCAGTACTTC	CASSLSGTEPYEQYF
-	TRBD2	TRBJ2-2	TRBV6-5	TGTGCCAGCACCAGGACTAGTTACACCGGGGAGCTGTTTTTT	CASTRTSYTGELFF
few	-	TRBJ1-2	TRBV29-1	TGCAGCGTAGCAACGACGGTGGGCGATGGCTACACCTTC	CSVATTVGDGYTF
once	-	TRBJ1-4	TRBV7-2	TGTGCCAGCAGCTTAATGGGTTTTAATGAAAAACTGTTTTTT	CASSLMGFNEKLFF
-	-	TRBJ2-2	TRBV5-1	TGCGCCAGCAGCGAGAACACCGGGGAGCTGTTTTTT	CASSENTGELFF